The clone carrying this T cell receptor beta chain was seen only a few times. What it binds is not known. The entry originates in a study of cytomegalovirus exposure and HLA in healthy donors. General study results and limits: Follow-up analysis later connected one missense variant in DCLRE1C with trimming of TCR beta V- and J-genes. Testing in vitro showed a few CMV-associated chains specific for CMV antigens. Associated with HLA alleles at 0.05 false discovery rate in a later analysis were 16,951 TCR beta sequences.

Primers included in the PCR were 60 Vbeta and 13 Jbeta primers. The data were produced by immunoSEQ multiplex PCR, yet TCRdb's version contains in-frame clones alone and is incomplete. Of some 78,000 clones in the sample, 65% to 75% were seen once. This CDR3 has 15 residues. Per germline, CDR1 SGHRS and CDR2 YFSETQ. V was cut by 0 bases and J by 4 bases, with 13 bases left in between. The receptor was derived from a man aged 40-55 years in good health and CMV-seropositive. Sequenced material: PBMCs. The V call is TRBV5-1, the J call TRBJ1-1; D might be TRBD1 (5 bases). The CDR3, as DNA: TGCGCCAGCAGCTTGGCCGTCCCCGGGGGCACTGAAGCTTTCTTT. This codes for CASSLAVPGGTEAFF.